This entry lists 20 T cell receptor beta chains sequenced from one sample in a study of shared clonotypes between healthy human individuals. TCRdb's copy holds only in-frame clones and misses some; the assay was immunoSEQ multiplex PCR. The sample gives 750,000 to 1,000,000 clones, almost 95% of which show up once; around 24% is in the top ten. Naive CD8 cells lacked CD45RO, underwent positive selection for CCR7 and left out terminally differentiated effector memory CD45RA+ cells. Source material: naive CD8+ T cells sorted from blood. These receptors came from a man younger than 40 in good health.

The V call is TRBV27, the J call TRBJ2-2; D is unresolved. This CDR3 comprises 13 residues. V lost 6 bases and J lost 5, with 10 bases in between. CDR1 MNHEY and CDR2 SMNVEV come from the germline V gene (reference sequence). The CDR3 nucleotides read TGTGCCAGCAGCCTAAGTTGGACCGGGGAGCTGTTTTTT. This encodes CASSLSWTGELFF.

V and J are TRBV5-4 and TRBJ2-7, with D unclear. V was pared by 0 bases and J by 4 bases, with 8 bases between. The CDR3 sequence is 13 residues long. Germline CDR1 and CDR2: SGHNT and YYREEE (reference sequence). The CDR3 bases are TGTGCCAGCAGCTTGGCTAGAACTTACGAGCAGTACTTC. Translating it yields CASSLARTYEQYF.

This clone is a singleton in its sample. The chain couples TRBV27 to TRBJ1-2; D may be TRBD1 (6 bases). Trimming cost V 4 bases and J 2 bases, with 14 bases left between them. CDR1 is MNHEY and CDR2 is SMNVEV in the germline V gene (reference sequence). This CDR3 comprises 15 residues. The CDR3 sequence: CASSSGVHLNYGYTF. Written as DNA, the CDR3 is TGTGCCAGCAGTTCAGGGGTCCACCTCAACTATGGCTACACCTTC.

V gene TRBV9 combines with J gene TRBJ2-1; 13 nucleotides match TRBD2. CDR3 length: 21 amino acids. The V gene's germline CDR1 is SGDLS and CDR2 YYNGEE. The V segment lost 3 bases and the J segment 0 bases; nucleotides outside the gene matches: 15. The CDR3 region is CASSAKRLAGGPPSSYNEQFF. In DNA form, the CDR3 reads TGTGCCAGCAGCGCTAAGCGACTAGCGGGAGGTCCCCCGAGCTCCTACAATGAGCAGTTCTTC.

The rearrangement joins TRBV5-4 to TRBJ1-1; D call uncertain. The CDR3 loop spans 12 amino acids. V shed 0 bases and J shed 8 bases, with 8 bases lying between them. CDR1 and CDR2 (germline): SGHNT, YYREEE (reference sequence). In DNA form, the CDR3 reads TGTGCCAGCAGCTTGGAGGTGCAGGAAGCTTTCTTT. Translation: CASSLEVQEAFF.

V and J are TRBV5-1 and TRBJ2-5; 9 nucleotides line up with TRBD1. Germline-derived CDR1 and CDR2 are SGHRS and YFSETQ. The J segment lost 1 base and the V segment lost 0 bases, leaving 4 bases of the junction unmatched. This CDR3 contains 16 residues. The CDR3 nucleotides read TGCGCCAGCAGCTTGGGCGACAGGGGGACCCAAGAGACCCAGTACTTC. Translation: CASSLGDRGTQETQYF.

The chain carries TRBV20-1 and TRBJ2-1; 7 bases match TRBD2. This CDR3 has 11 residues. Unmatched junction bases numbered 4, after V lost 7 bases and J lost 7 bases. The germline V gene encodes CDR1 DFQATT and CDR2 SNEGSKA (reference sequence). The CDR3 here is CSVTGRNEQFF. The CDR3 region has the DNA TGCAGTGTCACCGGGAGGAATGAGCAGTTCTTC.

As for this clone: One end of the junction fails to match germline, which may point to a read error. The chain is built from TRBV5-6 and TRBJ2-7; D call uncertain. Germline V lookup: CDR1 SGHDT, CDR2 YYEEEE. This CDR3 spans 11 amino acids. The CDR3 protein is CASSVTYGQYF. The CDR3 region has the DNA TGTGCCAGCAGCGTAACCTACGGGCAGTACTTC. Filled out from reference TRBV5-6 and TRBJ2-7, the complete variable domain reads DAGVTQSPTHLIKTRGQQVTLRCSPKSGHDTVSWYQQALGQGPQFIFQYYEEEERQRGNFPDRFSGHQFPNYSSELNVNALLLGDSALYLCASSVTYGQYFGPGTRLTVT.

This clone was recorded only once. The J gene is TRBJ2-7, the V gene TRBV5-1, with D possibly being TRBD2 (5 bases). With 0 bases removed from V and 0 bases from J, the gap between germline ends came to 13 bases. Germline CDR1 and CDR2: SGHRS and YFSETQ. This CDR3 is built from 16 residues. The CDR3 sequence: CASSLAKIGNSYEQYF. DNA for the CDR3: TGCGCCAGCAGCTTGGCCAAGATCGGGAACTCCTACGAGCAGTACTTC.

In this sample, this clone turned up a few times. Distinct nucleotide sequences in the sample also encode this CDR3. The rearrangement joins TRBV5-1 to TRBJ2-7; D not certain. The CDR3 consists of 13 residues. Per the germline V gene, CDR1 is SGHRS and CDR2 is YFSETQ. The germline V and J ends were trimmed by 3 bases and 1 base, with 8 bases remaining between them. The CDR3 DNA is TGCGCCAGCAGCTCGGACGCATCCTACGAGCAGTACTTC. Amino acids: CASSSDASYEQYF. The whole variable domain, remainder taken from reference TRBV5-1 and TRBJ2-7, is KAGVTQTPRYLIKTRGQQVTLSCSPISGHRSVSWYQQTPGQGLQFLFEYFSETQRNKGNFPGRFSGRQFSNSRSEMNVSTLELGDSALYLCASSSDASYEQYFGPGTRLTVT.

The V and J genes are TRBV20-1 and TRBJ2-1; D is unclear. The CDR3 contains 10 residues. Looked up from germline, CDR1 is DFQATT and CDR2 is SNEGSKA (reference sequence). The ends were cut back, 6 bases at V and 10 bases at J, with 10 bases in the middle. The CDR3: CSALDVEQFF. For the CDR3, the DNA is TGCAGTGCCTTGGACGTCGAGCAGTTCTTC.

The CDR3 nucleotides are TGTGCCAGCAGCGTAGATTTCAATGAGCAGTTCTTC. Protein: CASSVDFNEQFF. The chain couples TRBV9 to TRBJ2-1; D is uncertain. Trimming stripped 0 bases from V and 6 bases from J, with 4 bases between. The CDR3 contains 12 residues. Germline V gene lookup returns CDR1 SGDLS and CDR2 YYNGEE.

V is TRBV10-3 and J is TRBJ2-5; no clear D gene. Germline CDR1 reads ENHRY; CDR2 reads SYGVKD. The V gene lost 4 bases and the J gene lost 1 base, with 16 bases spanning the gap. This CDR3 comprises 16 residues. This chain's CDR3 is CAISGSVGSIQETQYF. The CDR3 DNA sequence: TGTGCCATCAGTGGGTCCGTGGGCAGCATCCAAGAGACCCAGTACTTC.

The CDR3 protein is CSAKGGNQPQHF. In DNA form, the CDR3 reads TGCAGCGCCAAGGGGGGGAATCAGCCCCAGCATTTT. J is TRBJ1-5 and V is TRBV29-1; D possibly corresponds to TRBD1 (6 bases). V was clipped by 7 bases and J by 4 bases, with 11 bases between them. The CDR3 has 12 amino acids. CDR1 and CDR2 from the germline V gene are SQVTM and ANQGSEA.

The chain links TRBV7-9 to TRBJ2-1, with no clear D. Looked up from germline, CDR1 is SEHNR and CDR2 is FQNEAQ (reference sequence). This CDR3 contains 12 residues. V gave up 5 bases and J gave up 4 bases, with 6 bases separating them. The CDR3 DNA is TGTGCCAGCAGCGTAGTTTACAATGAGCAGTTCTTC. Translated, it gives CASSVVYNEQFF. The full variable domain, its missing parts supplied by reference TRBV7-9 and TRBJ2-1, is DTGVSQNPRHKITKRGQNVTFRCDPISEHNRLYWYRQTLGQGPEFLTYFQNEAQLEKSRLLSDRFSAERPKGSFSTLEIQRTEQGDSAMYLCASSVVYNEQFFGPGTRLTVL.

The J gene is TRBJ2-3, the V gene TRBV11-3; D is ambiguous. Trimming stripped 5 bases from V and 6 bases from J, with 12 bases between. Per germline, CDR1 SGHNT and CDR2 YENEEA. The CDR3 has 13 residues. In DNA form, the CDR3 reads TGTGCCAGCAGCGGCTCATTCTTGGATACGCAGTATTTT. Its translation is CASSGSFLDTQYF. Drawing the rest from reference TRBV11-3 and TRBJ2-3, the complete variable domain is EAGVVQSPRYKIIEKKQPVAFWCNPISGHNTLYWYLQNLGQGPELLIRYENEEAVDDSQLPKDRFSAERLKGVDSTLKIQPAELGDSAVYLCASSGSFLDTQYFGPGTRLTVL.

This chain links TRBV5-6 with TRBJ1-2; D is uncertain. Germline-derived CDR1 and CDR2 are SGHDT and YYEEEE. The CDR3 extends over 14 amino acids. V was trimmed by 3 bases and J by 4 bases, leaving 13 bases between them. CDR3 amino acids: CASSSTATGYGYTF. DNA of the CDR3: TGTGCCAGCAGCTCAACCGCGACCGGCTATGGCTACACCTTC. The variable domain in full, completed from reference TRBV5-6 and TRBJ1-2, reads DAGVTQSPTHLIKTRGQQVTLRCSPKSGHDTVSWYQQALGQGPQFIFQYYEEEERQRGNFPDRFSGHQFPNYSSELNVNALLLGDSALYLCASSSTATGYGYTFGSGTRLTVV.

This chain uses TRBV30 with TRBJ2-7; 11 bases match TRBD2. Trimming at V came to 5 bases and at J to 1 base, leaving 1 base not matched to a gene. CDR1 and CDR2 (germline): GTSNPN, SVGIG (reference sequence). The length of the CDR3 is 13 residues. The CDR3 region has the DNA TGTGCCTGGTTAGCGGGAGGGTCCTACGAGCAGTACTTC. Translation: CAWLAGGSYEQYF.

The CDR3 here is CASSLERGRKETQYF. The CDR3 DNA reads as TGTGCCAGCAGCTTAGAGAGGGGACGAAAAGAGACCCAGTACTTC. The chain combines TRBV7-9 with TRBJ2-5; possibly TRBD1 or TRBD2 for D (5 bases each). The length of the CDR3 is 15 residues. V dropped 1 base and J dropped 3 bases, with 12 bases sitting between them. CDR1 and CDR2 from the germline V gene are SEHNR and FQNEAQ (reference sequence).

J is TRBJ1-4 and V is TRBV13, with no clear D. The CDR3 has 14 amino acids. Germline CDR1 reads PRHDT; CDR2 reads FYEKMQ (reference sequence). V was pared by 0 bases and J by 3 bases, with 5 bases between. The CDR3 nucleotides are TGTGCCAGCAGCTTAGGGCAGTCTAATGAAAAACTGTTTTTT. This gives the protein CASSLGQSNEKLFF. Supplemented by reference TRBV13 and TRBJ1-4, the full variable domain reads AAGVIQSPRHLIKEKRETATLKCYPIPRHDTVYWYQQGPGQDPQFLISFYEKMQSDKGSIPDRFSAQQFSDYHSELNMSSLELGDSALYFCASSLGQSNEKLFFGSGTQLSVL.